Listed below are T cell receptor beta chains from one sample, sequenced in a study of T cells after yellow fever vaccination. TCRdb re-called the 5' RACE reads with MiXCR, one entry per CDR3 protein. The repertoire holds 90,000 to 150,000 distinct CDR3 sequences, with roughly 6.8% as singletons. This specimen was CD4+ T cells sorted from PBMCs, taken approximately 40 days after the first yellow fever vaccination. The receptors derive from a man between 18 and 35 years old who received the YFV17D yellow fever vaccine. The CDR3 runs from the conserved cysteine through the conserved F or W. Each record gives: J gene, clone size, V gene, D gene, CDR3 protein, CDR3 DNA. A D gene is named only where the DNA matches it firmly. A clone size is listed for some rows: how often the clone was seen (once, few, many), or a class if it is expanded.

>TRBJ2-1|many|TRBV7-2|.
CASSSRDTYNEQFF
TGTGCCAGCAGCTCCCGGGACACATACAATGAGCAGTTCTTC
>TRBJ2-7|.|TRBV6-2/TRBV6-3|TRBD2
CASSYGPIITGLAGGPFSYEQYF
TGTGCCAGCAGTTACGGCCCTATTATCACCGGACTAGCGGGGGGCCCGTTCTCCTACGAGCAGTACTTC
>TRBJ1-5|.|TRBV20-1|.
CSASRRGDQPQHF
TGCAGTGCTTCCAGACGGGGCGATCAGCCCCAGCATTTT
>TRBJ2-1|many|TRBV30|TRBD1
CAWGGQGRDEQFF
TGTGCCTGGGGGGGACAGGGGAGAGATGAGCAGTTCTTC
>TRBJ2-5|many|TRBV6-6|.
CASSYIAETQYF
TGTGCCAGCAGTTACATCGCAGAGACCCAGTACTTC
>TRBJ2-7|many|TRBV14|.
CASSLRDTFSRTYEQYF
TGTGCCAGCAGCCTCCGGGACACTTTTTCTCGAACTTACGAGCAGTACTTC
>TRBJ2-6|many|TRBV11-2|.
CASSLSRVLTSNGANVLTF
TGTGCCAGCAGCTTATCCAGGGTCTTGACTTCAAATGGGGCCAACGTCCTGACTTTC
>TRBJ1-1|many|TRBV27|.
CASSPNGGGNTEAFF
TGTGCCAGCAGCCCGAACGGGGGTGGGAACACTGAAGCTTTCTTT
>TRBJ2-3|.|TRBV5-4|TRBD1
CASSLGQGIADTQYF
TGTGCCAGCAGCTTGGGACAGGGAATCGCAGATACGCAGTATTTT
>TRBJ1-2|few|TRBV30|.
CAWSRLNYGYTF
TGTGCCTGGAGTCGACTGAACTATGGCTACACCTTC
>TRBJ2-1|many|TRBV12-3/TRBV12-4|.
CASSLPWGEQFF
TGTGCCAGCAGCCTCCCCTGGGGGGAGCAGTTCTTC
>TRBJ1-5|many|TRBV20-1|.
CSARGDANQPQHF
TGCAGTGCTAGGGGGGACGCTAATCAGCCCCAGCATTTT
>TRBJ2-3|many|TRBV5-1|TRBD1
CASSTPGTGRDTQYF
TGCGCCAGCAGCACTCCCGGGACAGGACGAGATACGCAGTATTTT
>TRBJ1-2|.|TRBV12-3/TRBV12-4|TRBD1
CASSAQQGVGYTF
TGTGCCAGCAGTGCGCAACAGGGGGTTGGCTACACCTTC
>TRBJ2-7|many|TRBV2|TRBD1
CASSPQGRSYGEQYF
TGTGCCAGCAGTCCACAGGGGAGATCCTACGGGGAGCAGTACTTC
>TRBJ2-7|many|TRBV27|TRBD1
CASRSGQAGGYEQYF
TGTGCCAGCCGCTCGGGACAGGCGGGTGGGTACGAGCAGTACTTC
>TRBJ1-6|many|TRBV20-1|.
CSARDRRTNSPLHF
TGCAGTGCTAGGGATCGCCGGACAAATTCACCCCTCCACTTT
>TRBJ2-1|many|TRBV6-2/TRBV6-3|.
CASSWLLYNEQFF
TGTGCCAGCAGTTGGTTACTCTACAATGAGCAGTTCTTC
>TRBJ1-1|many|TRBV24-1|.
CATSDSDRPEAFF
TGTGCCACCAGTGACTCTGACCGGCCTGAAGCTTTCTTT
>TRBJ1-5|.|TRBV6-5|.
CASSYGRNSNQPQHF
TGTGCCAGCAGTTACGGCAGGAATAGCAATCAGCCCCAGCATTTT
>TRBJ1-6|many|TRBV7-2|TRBD1
CASSLGTGAPFISPLHF
TGTGCCAGCAGCTTAGGGACAGGGGCCCCCTTTATATCACCCCTCCACTTT
>TRBJ2-1|many|TRBV5-4|TRBD1
CASSLDGDRGDEQFF
TGTGCCAGCAGCTTGGATGGGGACAGGGGGGATGAGCAGTTCTTC
>TRBJ1-4|many|TRBV20-1|.
CRAAGILYGEKLFF
TGCAGGGCTGCGGGGATACTCTACGGTGAAAAACTGTTTTTT
>TRBJ2-5|many|TRBV5-1|TRBD2
CASNRAGEETQYF
TGCGCCAGCAACCGAGCGGGGGAAGAGACCCAGTACTTC
>TRBJ1-3|many|TRBV2|.
CASSESSFSGNTIYF
TGTGCCAGCAGTGAATCGTCGTTCTCTGGAAACACCATATATTTT
>TRBJ2-1|many|TRBV5-1|TRBD1
CASSKSWDRHDEQFF
TGCGCCAGCAGCAAGTCATGGGACAGGCACGATGAGCAGTTCTTC
>TRBJ1-1|many|TRBV29-1|.
CSVASRGTEAFF
TGCAGCGTTGCATCCCGGGGGACTGAAGCTTTCTTT
>TRBJ2-3|.|TRBV10-3|TRBD2
CPISGSSGGHTDTQYF
TGTCCCATCAGTGGCTCTAGCGGGGGTCACACAGATACGCAGTATTTT
>TRBJ2-7|many|TRBV7-2|TRBD1
CASSSPGQGTYEQYF
TGTGCCAGCAGCTCCCCGGGACAGGGAACCTACGAGCAGTACTTC
>TRBJ2-7|many|TRBV2|TRBD2
CASSKGLGSYEQYF
TGTGCCAGCAGTAAGGGACTAGGATCCTACGAGCAGTACTTC
>TRBJ1-1|many|TRBV7-2|.
CASREAGRVEAFF
TGTGCCAGCCGGGAGGCAGGGAGGGTTGAAGCTTTCTTT
>TRBJ2-5|many|TRBV6-2/TRBV6-3|.
CASSYPSKETQYF
TGTGCCAGCAGTTACCCTAGCAAAGAGACCCAGTACTTC
>TRBJ1-3|many|TRBV7-2|TRBD1
CASSLVTGAGNTIYF
TGTGCCAGCAGCTTAGTAACAGGGGCCGGAAACACCATATATTTT
>TRBJ1-1|many|TRBV7-2|.
CASSSYTNTEAFF
TGTGCCAGCAGTTCCTACACGAACACTGAAGCTTTCTTT